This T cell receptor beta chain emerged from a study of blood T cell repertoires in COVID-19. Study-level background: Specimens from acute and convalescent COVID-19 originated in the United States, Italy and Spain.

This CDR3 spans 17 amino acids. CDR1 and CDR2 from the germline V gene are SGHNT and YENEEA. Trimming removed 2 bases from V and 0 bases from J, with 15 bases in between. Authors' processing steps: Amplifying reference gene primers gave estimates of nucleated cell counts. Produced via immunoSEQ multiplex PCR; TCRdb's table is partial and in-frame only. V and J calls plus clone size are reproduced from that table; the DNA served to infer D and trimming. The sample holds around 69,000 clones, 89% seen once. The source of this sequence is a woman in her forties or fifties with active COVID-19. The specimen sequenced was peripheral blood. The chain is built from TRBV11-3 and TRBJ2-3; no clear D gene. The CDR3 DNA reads TGTGCCAGCAGCTTACACATCAGGCGTCCTAGCACAGATACGCAGTATTTT. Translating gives CASSLHIRRPSTDTQYF.